This T cell receptor beta chain was sequenced for a study of cytomegalovirus exposure and HLA in healthy donors. Comments on this clone: The antigen is undetermined.

Study-wide findings and caveats: In all likelihood, a cluster of highly shared sequence variants was a sequencing artifact.

The germline V gene encodes CDR1 MNHEY and CDR2 SMNVEV (reference sequence). This CDR3 has 13 residues. The V end was cut by 0 bases, the J end by 9 bases, with 9 bases between. The PCR ran on 60 Vbeta and 13 Jbeta primers. The repertoire was sequenced with immunoSEQ multiplex PCR; TCRdb's copy has only in-frame clones and lacks some. The sample yields some 150,000 clones, almost 85% seen once. Sequencing used PBMCs. This clonotype was sampled from a man aged 25 to 40 in good health and CMV-seropositive. This sequence joins TRBV27 and TRBJ2-1; D perhaps matches TRBD2 (5 bases). Here the CDR3 reads CASSLSSSGEQFF. As DNA, the CDR3 is TGTGCCAGCAGTTTATCCAGCAGCGGTGAGCAGTTCTTC.